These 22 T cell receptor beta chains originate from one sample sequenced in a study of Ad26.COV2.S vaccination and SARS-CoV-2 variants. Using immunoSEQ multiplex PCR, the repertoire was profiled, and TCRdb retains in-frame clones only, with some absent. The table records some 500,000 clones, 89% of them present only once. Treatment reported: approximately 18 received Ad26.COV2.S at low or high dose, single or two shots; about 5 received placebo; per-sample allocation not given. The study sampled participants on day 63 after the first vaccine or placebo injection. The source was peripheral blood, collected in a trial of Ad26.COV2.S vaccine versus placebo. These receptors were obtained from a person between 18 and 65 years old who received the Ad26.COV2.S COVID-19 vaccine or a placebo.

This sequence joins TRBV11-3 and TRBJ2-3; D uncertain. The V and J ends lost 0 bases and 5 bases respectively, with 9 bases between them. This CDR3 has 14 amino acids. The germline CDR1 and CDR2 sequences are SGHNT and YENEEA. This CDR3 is CASSLDGVGDTQYF. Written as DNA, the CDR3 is TGTGCCAGCAGCTTAGATGGCGTAGGAGATACGCAGTATTTT.

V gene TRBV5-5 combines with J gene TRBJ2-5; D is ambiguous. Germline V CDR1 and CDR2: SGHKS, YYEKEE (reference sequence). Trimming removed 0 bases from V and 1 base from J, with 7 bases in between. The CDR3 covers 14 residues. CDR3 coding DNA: TGTGCCAGCAGCTTGGGCCCGATCCAAGAGACCCAGTACTTC. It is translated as CASSLGPIQETQYF.

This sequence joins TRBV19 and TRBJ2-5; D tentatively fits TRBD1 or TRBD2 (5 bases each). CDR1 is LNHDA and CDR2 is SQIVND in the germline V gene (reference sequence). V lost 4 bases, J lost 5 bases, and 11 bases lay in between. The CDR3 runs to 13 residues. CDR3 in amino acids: CASSRTGTETQYF. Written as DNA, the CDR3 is TGTGCCAGTAGTAGAACCGGGACGGAGACCCAGTACTTC.

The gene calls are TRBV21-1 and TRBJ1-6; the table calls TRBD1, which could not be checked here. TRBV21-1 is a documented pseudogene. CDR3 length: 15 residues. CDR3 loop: CAGSKEYRELSPLHF. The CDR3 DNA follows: TGTGCCGGCAGCAAAGAATACAGGGAACTTTCACCCCTCCACTTT.

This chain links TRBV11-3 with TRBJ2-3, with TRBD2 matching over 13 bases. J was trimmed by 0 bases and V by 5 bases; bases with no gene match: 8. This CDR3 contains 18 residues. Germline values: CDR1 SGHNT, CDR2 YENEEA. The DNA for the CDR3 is TGTGCCAGCAGCGTAAGGACTAGCGGGAGTGGAAGCACAGATACGCAGTATTTT. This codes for CASSVRTSGSGSTDTQYF. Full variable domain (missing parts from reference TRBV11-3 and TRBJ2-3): EAGVVQSPRYKIIEKKQPVAFWCNPISGHNTLYWYLQNLGQGPELLIRYENEEAVDDSQLPKDRFSAERLKGVDSTLKIQPAELGDSAVYLCASSVRTSGSGSTDTQYFGPGTRLTVL.

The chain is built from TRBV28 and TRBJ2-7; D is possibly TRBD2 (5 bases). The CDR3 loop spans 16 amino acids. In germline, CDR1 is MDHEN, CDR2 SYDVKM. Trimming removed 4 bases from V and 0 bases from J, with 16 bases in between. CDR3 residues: CASSSLTGRSSYEQYF. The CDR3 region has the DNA TGTGCCAGCAGTTCCCTGACGGGGAGAAGCTCCTACGAGCAGTACTTC.

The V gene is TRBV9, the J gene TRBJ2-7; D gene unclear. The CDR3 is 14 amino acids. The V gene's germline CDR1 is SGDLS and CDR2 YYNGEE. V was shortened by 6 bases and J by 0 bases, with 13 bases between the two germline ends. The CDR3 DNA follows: TGTGCCAGCAACGAAGGCTCGAGCTCCTACGAGCAGTACTTC. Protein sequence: CASNEGSSSYEQYF.

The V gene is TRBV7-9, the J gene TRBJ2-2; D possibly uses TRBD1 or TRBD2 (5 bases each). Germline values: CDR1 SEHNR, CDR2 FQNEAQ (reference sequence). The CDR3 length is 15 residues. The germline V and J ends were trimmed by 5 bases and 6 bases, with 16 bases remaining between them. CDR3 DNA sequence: TGTGCCAGCAGCCAAGACACCCAGGGAGCCGGGGAGCTGTTTTTT. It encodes CASSQDTQGAGELFF. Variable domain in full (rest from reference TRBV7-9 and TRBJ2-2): DTGVSQNPRHKITKRGQNVTFRCDPISEHNRLYWYRQTLGQGPEFLTYFQNEAQLEKSRLLSDRFSAERPKGSFSTLEIQRTEQGDSAMYLCASSQDTQGAGELFFGEGSRLTVL.

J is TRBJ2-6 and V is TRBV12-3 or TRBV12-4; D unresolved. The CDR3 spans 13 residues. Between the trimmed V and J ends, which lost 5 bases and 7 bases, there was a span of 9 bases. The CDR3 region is CASSLSLANVLTF. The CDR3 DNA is TGTGCCAGCAGTCTTAGTCTAGCCAACGTCCTGACTTTC.

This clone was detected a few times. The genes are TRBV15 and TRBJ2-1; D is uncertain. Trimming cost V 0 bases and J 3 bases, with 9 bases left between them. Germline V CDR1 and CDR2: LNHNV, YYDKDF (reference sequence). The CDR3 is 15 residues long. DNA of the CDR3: TGTGCCACCAGCAGAGATCCCTCGGGCTACAATGAGCAGTTCTTC. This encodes CATSRDPSGYNEQFF.

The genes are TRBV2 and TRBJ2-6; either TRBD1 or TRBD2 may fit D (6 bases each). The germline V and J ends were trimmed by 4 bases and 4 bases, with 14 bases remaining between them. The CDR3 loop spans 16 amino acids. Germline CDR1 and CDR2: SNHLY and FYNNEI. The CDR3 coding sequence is TGTGCCAGCAGTGTGGAGGGGGTAGGAGGGGCCAACGTCCTGACTTTC. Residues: CASSVEGVGGANVLTF.

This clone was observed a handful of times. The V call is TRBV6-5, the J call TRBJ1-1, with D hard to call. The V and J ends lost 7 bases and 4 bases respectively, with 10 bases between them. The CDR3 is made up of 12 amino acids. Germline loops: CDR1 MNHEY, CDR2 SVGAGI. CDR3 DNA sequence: TGTGCCAGCATTCGGGCGGGCACTGAAGCTTTCTTT. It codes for CASIRAGTEAFF.

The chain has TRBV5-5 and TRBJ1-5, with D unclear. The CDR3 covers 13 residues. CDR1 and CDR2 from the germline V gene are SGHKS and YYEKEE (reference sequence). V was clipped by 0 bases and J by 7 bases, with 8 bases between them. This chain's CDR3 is CASSLDWGQPQHF. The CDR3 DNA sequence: TGTGCCAGCAGCTTGGATTGGGGACAGCCCCAGCATTTT.

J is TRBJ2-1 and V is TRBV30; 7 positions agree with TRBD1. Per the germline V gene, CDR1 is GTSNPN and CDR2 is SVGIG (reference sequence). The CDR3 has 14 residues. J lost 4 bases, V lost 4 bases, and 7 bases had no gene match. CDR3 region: CAWMRQGVYNEQFF. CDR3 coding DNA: TGTGCCTGGATGAGGCAGGGGGTTTACAATGAGCAGTTCTTC.

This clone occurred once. CDR3 nucleotides: TGTGCCAGCGTAGAAGGGGGTTTGGTTTACGAGCAGTACTTC. This encodes CASVEGGLVYEQYF. The chain employs TRBV2 and TRBJ2-7; perhaps TRBD1 as D (6 bases). The CDR3 contains 14 residues. Germline CDR1 SNHLY, CDR2 FYNNEI. V lost 8 bases and J lost 4, with 18 bases in between.

The CDR3 DNA reads TGTGCCAGCAGCGTAGTACAGCAGAGCGGTCCAGATACGCAGTATTTT. It specifies CASSVVQQSGPDTQYF. The chain couples TRBV9 to TRBJ2-3; tentative D call: TRBD2 (5 bases). This CDR3 has 16 amino acids. CDR1 and CDR2 (germline): SGDLS, YYNGEE. Between the trimmed V and J ends, which lost 0 bases and 4 bases, there was a span of 15 bases.

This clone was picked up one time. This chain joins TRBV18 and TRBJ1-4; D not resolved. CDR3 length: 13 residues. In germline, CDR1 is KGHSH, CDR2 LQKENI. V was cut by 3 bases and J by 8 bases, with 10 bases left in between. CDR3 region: CASSPDRSEKLFF. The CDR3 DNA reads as TGTGCCAGCTCACCGGACCGGTCCGAAAAACTGTTTTTT.

CDR3 sequence reads: CASTAPGFSGNTIYF. CDR3 nucleotide sequence: TGTGCCAGCACCGCCCCAGGGTTTTCTGGAAACACCATATATTTT. V and J are TRBV6-6 and TRBJ1-3, with D possibly matching TRBD1 (5 bases). Germline CDR1 is MNHNY and CDR2 is SVGAGI (reference sequence). Trimming left V 7 bases short and J 1 base short, with 14 bases between. CDR3 length equals 15 residues.

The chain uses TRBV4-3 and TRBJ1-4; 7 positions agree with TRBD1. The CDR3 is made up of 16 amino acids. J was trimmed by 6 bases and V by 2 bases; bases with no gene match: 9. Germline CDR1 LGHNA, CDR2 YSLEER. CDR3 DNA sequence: TGCGCCAGCAGCCAACGTGGGGACAGTGGTTATGAAAAACTGTTTTTT. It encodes CASSQRGDSGYEKLFF.

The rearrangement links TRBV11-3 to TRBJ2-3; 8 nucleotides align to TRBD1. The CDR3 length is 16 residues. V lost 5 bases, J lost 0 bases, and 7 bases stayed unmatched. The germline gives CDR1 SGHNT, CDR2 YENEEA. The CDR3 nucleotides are TGTGCCAGCAGCCCTGGACAGGGTCCGAGCACAGATACGCAGTATTTT. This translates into CASSPGQGPSTDTQYF.

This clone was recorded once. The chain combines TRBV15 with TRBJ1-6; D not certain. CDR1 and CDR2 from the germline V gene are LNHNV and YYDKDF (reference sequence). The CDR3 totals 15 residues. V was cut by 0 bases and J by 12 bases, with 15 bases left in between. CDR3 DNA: TGTGCCACCAGCAGAGATCACGCGGTTACAATACCCCTCCACTTT. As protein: CATSRDHAVTIPLHF.

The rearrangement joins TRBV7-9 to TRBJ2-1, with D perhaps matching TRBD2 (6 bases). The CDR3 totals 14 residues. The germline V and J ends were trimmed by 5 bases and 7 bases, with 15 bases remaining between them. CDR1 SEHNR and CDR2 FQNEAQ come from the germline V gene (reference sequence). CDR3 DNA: TGTGCCAGCAGCCTGGGTAAGGGAGGTAATGAGCAGTTCTTC. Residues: CASSLGKGGNEQFF.